Sequencing of this T cell receptor beta chain was carried out in a study of cytomegalovirus exposure and HLA in healthy donors. This CDR3 contains 14 residues. Looked up from germline, CDR1 is SGHRS and CDR2 is YFSETQ. V gave up 1 base and J gave up 7 bases, with 15 bases separating them. The PCR used 60 Vbeta and 13 Jbeta primers. Using immunoSEQ multiplex PCR, the repertoire was profiled, and TCRdb retains in-frame clones only, with some absent. The repertoire consists of about 200,000 clones, with roughly 80% occurring once and the leading ten covering less than 3.5%. This chain connects TRBV5-1 to TRBJ2-7; a weak D match, TRBD1 (7 bases). This sequence originates from a woman aged 25 to 39 in good health and CMV-seronegative. The sample consisted of PBMCs. The CDR3 nucleotides are TGCGCCAGCAGCTTGTGGGGGGACAGTGGTGAGCAGTACTTC. As protein: CASSLWGDSGEQYF.